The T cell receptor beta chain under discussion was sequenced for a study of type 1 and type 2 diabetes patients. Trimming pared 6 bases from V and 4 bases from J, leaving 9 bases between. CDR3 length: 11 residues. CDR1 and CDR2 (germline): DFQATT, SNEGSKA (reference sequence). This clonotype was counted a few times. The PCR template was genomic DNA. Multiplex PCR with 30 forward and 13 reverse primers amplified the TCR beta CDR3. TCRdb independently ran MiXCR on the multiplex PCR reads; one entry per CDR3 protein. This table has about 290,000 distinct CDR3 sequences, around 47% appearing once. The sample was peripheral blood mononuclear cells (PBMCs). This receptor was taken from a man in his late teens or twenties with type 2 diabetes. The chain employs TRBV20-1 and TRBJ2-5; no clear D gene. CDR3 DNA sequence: TGCAGTGCCCTCTGGACAGAGACCCAGTACTTC. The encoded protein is CSALWTETQYF.